This TCR beta chain stems from a study of T cell responses to AZD1222 COVID-19 vaccine. Whole-study findings and limits: Donors were chiefly white British, with a greater number of females, and clonal diversity was perhaps underestimated. Increases in Spike-specific TCR breadth and depth were seen after two AZD1222 doses. Only a handful of AZD1222 recipients tested seropositive at baseline. Epitopes outside B.1.351 and B.1.1.7 mutated regions reportedly drew nearly half of spike TCRs.

The CDR3 contains 14 residues. The ends were cut back, 3 bases at V and 9 bases at J, with 18 bases in the middle. CDR1 and CDR2 from the germline V gene are SGHRS and YFSETQ. This clone came up a few times. The antigen is undetermined. Repertoires were generated with immunoSEQ multiplex PCR, while TCRdb's copy carries only in-frame clones and drops some. The sample holds some 150,000 clones, around 89% seen once. Here the sequenced sample was peripheral blood, taken 28 days after the second AZD1222 dose. The V gene is TRBV5-1, the J gene TRBJ1-1; possible D gene TRBD1, 6 bases. This receptor was obtained from an adult who received the AZD1222 COVID-19 vaccine. CDR3 loop: CASSYDRRGLKAFF. The CDR3 coding sequence is TGCGCCAGCAGCTATGACAGGCGCGGGTTGAAAGCTTTCTTT.